Described below is a single T cell receptor beta chain sequence and its context. Germline loops: CDR1 DFQATT, CDR2 SNEGSKA (reference sequence). The junction had 3 bases not matched to a gene; V was cut back by 8 bases and J by 1 base. CDR3 size: 13 residues. This specimen belongs to a study of CDR3 diversity in severe acne. TCRdb processed the PCR reads anew with MiXCR; each CDR3 protein has one entry. The sample lists tens of thousands of distinct CDR3 sequences, around 53% occurring once. The chain recombines TRBV20-1 with TRBJ2-7; 12 bases map to TRBD2. What was sequenced was blood. The receptor's source is a male donor in good health, without acne. CDR3 sequence reads: CSNGLAGSYEQYF. The CDR3 coding sequence is TGCAGTAACGGACTAGCGGGGTCCTACGAGCAGTACTTC.